This TCR beta chain is drawn from a study of vaccination and CD4 T cells after COVID-19. Overall study context: Taking of post-vaccine samples occurred a median 72 days after dose two (range 14 to 241).

Sequenced with the Oncomine TCR Beta short-read assay was DNA taken from cultured CD4+ T cells. TCRdb itself ran the PCR reads through MiXCR, one entry per CDR3 protein. The sample has under 20,000 distinct CDR3 sequences; about 38% are singletons. On this clonotype: Its antigen is unknown.

Treatment denoted: roughly 11-day PBMC culture with coronavirus spike peptide pools or control peptides (ViraFEST assay). Germline V gene data show CDR1 as DFQATT and CDR2 as SNEGSKA (reference sequence). CDR3 size: 15 residues. The trim removed 6 bases at V and 3 bases at J, leaving 11 bases unmatched. The sample in question was CD4+ T cells from blood, cultured in vitro, obtained before SARS-CoV-2 vaccination. V is TRBV20-1 and J is TRBJ2-1, with 7 bases matching TRBD2. The sequence came from a human donor who received a COVID-19 vaccine. The CDR3 coding sequence is TGCAGTGCCACCACCAGGCGGGGGTACTACAATGAGCAGTTCTTC. Translating it yields CSATTRRGYYNEQFF.